The next 23 T cell receptor beta chains were all read from a single sample in a study of breast tumors, draining lymph nodes, adjacent tissues. Samples came from axillary lymph nodes draining the breast cancer. TCRdb reprocessed the multiplex PCR reads with MiXCR, giving one entry per CDR3 protein. The table records some 250,000 distinct CDR3 sequences, 30% to 35% of them present only once. Material: axillary lymph node tissue. The receptors were gathered from a female donor with breast cancer. Some clones in this sample may be carry-over from other donors' samples.

For this clonotype: The junction departs from the called germline gene at one end, perhaps through a read error. The CDR3 DNA is TGCGCCAGCAGCCTGGAGGGCAGGCAAGGGAATGGCTGCACCTTC. Its protein is CASSLEGRQGNGCTF. This chain uses TRBV5-1 with TRBJ1-2; D remains unclear. This CDR3 region has 15 residues. CDR1 and CDR2 (germline): SGHRS, YFSETQ.

This clonotype was seen many times. The J gene is TRBJ1-5, the V gene TRBV19, with D possibly matching TRBD1 (6 bases). This CDR3 region has 13 residues. Deletions cut 11 bases from V and 2 bases from J, with 13 bases between. The germline V gene encodes CDR1 LNHDA and CDR2 SQIVND (reference sequence). The chain's CDR3 is CAAKDSGNQPQHF. The CDR3 bases are TGTGCCGCTAAGGACAGCGGCAATCAGCCCCAGCATTTT.

This clonotype turned up a few times. CDR3 residues: CSASIVRSAATQYF. In DNA form, the CDR3 reads TGCAGTGCTAGTATCGTCCGATCGGCTGCGACCCAGTACTTC. The chain is built from TRBV20-1 and TRBJ2-5; no firm D call. In germline, CDR1 is DFQATT, CDR2 SNEGSKA (reference sequence). The CDR3 has 14 residues. The V and J ends lost 3 bases and 7 bases respectively, with 18 bases between them.

Worth noting for this clonotype: The junction shows a germline mismatch at one end, possibly a read error. The J gene is TRBJ2-2, the V gene TRBV9, with D maybe TRBD2 (5 bases). Germline V gene sequence: CDR1 SGDLS, CDR2 YYNGEE. The CDR3 length is 15 residues. DNA of the CDR3: TGTGCCAGCAAGGGCGGGCGTTATAACACCGGGGAGATGTTTTTT. It is translated as CASKGGRYNTGEMFF.

This clonotype was picked up many times. The chain links TRBV7-3 to TRBJ1-3; D is possibly TRBD1 (5 bases). This CDR3 is built from 14 residues. Germline V gives CDR1 SGHTA, CDR2 FQGTGA. V was clipped by 4 bases and J by 1 base, with 8 bases between them. The CDR3 bases are TGTGCCAGCAGCTCAGAGGGGTCTGGAAACACCATATATTTT. This encodes CASSSEGSGNTIYF.

V and J are TRBV27 and TRBJ2-5; the match to TRBD2 covers 11 bases. CDR3 length: 18 amino acids. V was pared by 4 bases and J by 5 bases, with 15 bases of the junction left unmatched. In germline, CDR1 is MNHEY, CDR2 SMNVEV (reference sequence). CDR3: CASSWGLAGGRTGETQYF. CDR3 bases: TGTGCCAGCAGTTGGGGCCTAGCGGGGGGACGTACCGGGGAGACCCAGTACTTC.

This clonotype has a count of ten or more. The chain links TRBV20-1 to TRBJ2-1, with 12 bases fitting TRBD2. Germline CDR1 and CDR2: DFQATT and SNEGSKA (reference sequence). J lost 8 bases, V lost 0 bases, and 2 bases had no gene match. The CDR3 sequence is 14 residues long. The CDR3 reads CSARELAGGYEQFF. The CDR3 coding sequence is TGCAGTGCTAGAGAACTAGCGGGGGGTTATGAGCAGTTCTTC.

Ten or more counts support this clonotype. In DNA, the CDR3 is TGTGCCAGCAGACTGGACAGGGTGGGGTATTCACCCCTCCACTTT. Amino acid sequence: CASRLDRVGYSPLHF. V and J are TRBV28 and TRBJ1-6, with 8 bases lining up with TRBD1. The CDR3 contains 15 residues. The V segment lost 6 bases and the J segment 8 bases; nucleotides outside the gene matches: 9. Germline V lookup: CDR1 MDHEN, CDR2 SYDVKM.

There are many counts of this clonotype. This chain connects TRBV2 to TRBJ2-3; D is undetermined. V lost 3 bases, J lost 3 bases, and 13 bases lay in between. Germline lookup yields CDR1 SNHLY and CDR2 FYNNEI. The CDR3 has 15 amino acids. The CDR3 here is CASSEGLVRTDTQYF. CDR3 nucleotides: TGTGCCAGCAGTGAGGGCCTAGTCCGAACAGATACGCAGTATTTT.

This clonotype occurred a few times. Since a much larger clone is just one base distant, this may be a read error. The rearrangement uses TRBV6-1 and TRBJ2-3; 9 bases align to TRBD2. The CDR3 is 14 residues long. The J segment lost 2 bases and the V segment lost 8 bases, leaving 5 bases of the junction unmatched. The germline gives CDR1 MNHNS, CDR2 SASEGT. CDR3 in amino acids: CASGRTSVTDTQYF. The CDR3 DNA reads TGTGCCAGCGGGCGGACTAGCGTCACAGATACGCAGTATTTT.

This clonotype was picked up a small number of times. Just one base apart from a much larger clone, this may be a read error. This rearrangement joins TRBV9 to TRBJ1-5; no definite D call. Germline CDR1 SGDLS, CDR2 YYNGEE. The CDR3 consists of 14 residues. Deletions cut 3 bases from V and 4 bases from J, with 11 bases between. The CDR3 reads CASSAGRTNQPQHF. In DNA, the CDR3 is TGTGCCAGCAGCGCAGGCAGGACGAATCAGCCCCAGCATTTT. The full variable domain, rest sourced from reference TRBV9 and TRBJ1-5, is DSGVTQTPKHLITATGQRVTLRCSPRSGDLSVYWYQQSLDQGLQFLIQYYNGEERAKGNILERFSAQQFPDLHSELNLSSLELGDSALYFCASSAGRTNQPQHFGDGTRLSIL.

This clonotype was detected many times. The genes are TRBV5-1 and TRBJ1-2, with 8 bases fitting TRBD1. This CDR3 comprises 16 residues. Germline V gene data show CDR1 as SGHRS and CDR2 as YFSETQ. V trimming: 3 bases; J trimming: 3 bases; junction bases outside the gene matches: 10. The CDR3 coding sequence is TGCGCCAGCAGCTCCCCGAAGACAGGGGAAGACTATGGCTACACCTTC. This translates into CASSSPKTGEDYGYTF. The variable domain in full, with the rest retrieved from reference TRBV5-1 and TRBJ1-2, is KAGVTQTPRYLIKTRGQQVTLSCSPISGHRSVSWYQQTPGQGLQFLFEYFSETQRNKGNFPGRFSGRQFSNSRSEMNVSTLELGDSALYLCASSSPKTGEDYGYTFGSGTRLTVV.

This clonotype showed up just a few times. The chain links TRBV27 to TRBJ1-6; D may be TRBD1 (5 bases). Germline-derived CDR1 and CDR2 are MNHEY and SMNVEV (reference sequence). V lost 4 bases and J lost 10, with 14 bases in between. CDR3 length: 14 amino acids. In DNA form, the CDR3 reads TGTGCCAGCAGTTGGGGGAAGGTTGGCTCACCCCTCCACTTT. Its translation is CASSWGKVGSPLHF.

This clonotype was counted ten times or more. V gene TRBV29-1 combines with J gene TRBJ2-5; D unresolved. CDR1 SQVTM and CDR2 ANQGSEA come from the germline V gene. Trimming left V 3 bases short and J 1 base short, with 3 bases between. The CDR3 is 11 residues long. The CDR3 protein is CSVETQETQYF. In DNA, the CDR3 is TGCAGCGTTGAGACCCAAGAGACCCAGTACTTC.

This sequence joins TRBV25-1 and TRBJ1-2; D perhaps matches TRBD1 (5 bases). Germline loops: CDR1 MGHDK, CDR2 SYGVNS. The CDR3 consists of 15 residues. V shed 0 bases and J shed 4 bases, with 12 bases lying between them. The CDR3 protein is CASSEYRGGIYGYTF. The CDR3, as DNA: TGTGCCAGCAGTGAATACCGTGGGGGGATCTATGGCTACACCTTC.

This clonotype showed up many times. J is TRBJ2-7 and V is TRBV11-2; 7 positions agree with TRBD1. With V trimmed by 5 bases and J by 7 bases, 14 bases remained unmatched. Looked up from germline, CDR1 is SGHAT and CDR2 is FQNNGV. CDR3 size: 15 residues. CDR3 nucleotides: TGTGCCAGCAGCCAATCCCGACAGGGAACGGGTGAGCAGTACTTC. Translation: CASSQSRQGTGEQYF.

This clonotype was counted once. A single base separates this from a much larger clone, so it may be a read error. The V and J genes are TRBV5-1 and TRBJ2-1; no definite D call. Germline V CDR1 and CDR2: SGHRS, YFSETQ. V lost 4 bases and J lost 7, with 15 bases in between. The CDR3 length is 14 residues. This CDR3 is CASSRSLIRNEQFF. The CDR3 DNA sequence: TGCGCCAGCAGCCGGAGTTTGATCAGAAATGAGCAGTTCTTC.

This sequence joins TRBV12-3 or TRBV12-4 and TRBJ2-2; D tentatively reads TRBD1 or TRBD2 (5 bases each). Trimming shortened V by 6 bases and J by 9 bases, and 14 bases separated the two germline ends. The CDR3 spans 13 residues. The CDR3 DNA follows: TGTGCCAGCAGGGGGACGGCTTCCCGGGAGCTGTTTTTT. Amino acid sequence: CASRGTASRELFF.

This clonotype has ten or more counts. The genes are TRBV14 and TRBJ2-3; TRBD1 aligns across 11 bases. V dropped 1 base and J dropped 8; count of bases not matched to a gene: 2. The germline gives CDR1 SGHDN, CDR2 FVKESK. The CDR3 totals 14 residues. CDR3 nucleotides: TGTGCCAGCAGCCAAGGGACAGGGGGCGTTACGCAGTATTTT. It yields the protein CASSQGTGGVTQYF.

For this clonotype: This may come from a read error, since a much larger clone is one base off. The rearrangement links TRBV11-3 to TRBJ1-3; D remains ambiguous. Germline CDR1 reads SGHNT; CDR2 reads YENEEA. The CDR3 sequence is 13 residues long. Trimming shortened V by 2 bases and J by 2 bases, and 4 bases separated the two germline ends. In DNA form, the CDR3 reads TGTGCCAGCAGCTTAAGCGCTGGAAACACCATATATTTT. This sequence encodes CASSLSAGNTIYF. The full variable domain, in which reference TRBV11-3 and TRBJ1-3 provide the parts outside the CDR3, is EAGVVQSPRYKIIEKKQPVAFWCNPISGHNTLYWYLQNLGQGPELLIRYENEEAVDDSQLPKDRFSAERLKGVDSTLKIQPAELGDSAVYLCASSLSAGNTIYFGEGSWLTVV.

As to this clonotype: A much larger clone is a single base away; this may be a read error. V and J are TRBV11-3 and TRBJ2-7; tentatively, D is TRBD1 or TRBD2 (5 bases each). The CDR3 spans 15 residues. Germline V gene sequence: CDR1 SGHNT, CDR2 YENEEA. The CDR3 loop reads CASSQDSGPSYEQYF. The CDR3 nucleotides are TGCGCCAGCAGCCAAGATTCGGGGCCCTCCTACGAGCAGTACTTC.

This clonotype occurred many times. The chain combines TRBV24-1 with TRBJ2-1; D unclear. This CDR3 contains 13 residues. Trimming took 3 bases from V and 2 from J, leaving 4 bases between them. The germline V gene has CDR1 KGHDR and CDR2 SFDVKD. The CDR3 DNA reads TGTGCCACCAGTGATCCTCCCTACAATGAGCAGTTCTTC. This encodes CATSDPPYNEQFF.

The chain employs TRBV5-6 and TRBJ1-1; a possible D gene is TRBD1 (5 bases). V was clipped by 0 bases and J by 1 base, with 10 bases between them. The germline gives CDR1 SGHDT, CDR2 YYEEEE. CDR3 length: 15 amino acids. The CDR3: CASSLGATANTEAFF. CDR3 DNA: TGTGCCAGCAGCTTGGGGGCGACAGCGAACACTGAAGCTTTCTTT.